This TCR beta chain was captured in a study of siplizumab effects on memory and regulatory T cells. Study-wide results and limits: In the presence of siplizumab, alloreactive sequences traceable to unstimulated CD4+ memory cells were significantly reduced.

Per sample, the assay covered 80,000 to 100,000 TCR templates. Only in-frame clones appear in the TCRdb table, and some are missing; sequencing was by immunoSEQ multiplex PCR. The sample shows over 85,000 clones, 85% to 95% of them seen only once. This clone came up once. The antigen remains unidentified. Sequenced: non-Treg CD4+ T cells sorted from blood. The sequence was collected from a human donor in good health.

In nucleotides, the CDR3 is TGTGCCAGCAGCCTCGGGTGGAATGAGCAGTTCTTC. Encoded protein: CASSLGWNEQFF. The gene calls are TRBV14 and TRBJ2-1; D is uncertain. The length of the CDR3 is 12 residues. Germline assignment: CDR1 SGHDN and CDR2 FVKESK. Trimming took off 4 bases at V and 7 bases at J, with 8 bases between the two ends.